A selection of T cell receptor beta chains follows, all from one sample in a study of blood T cell repertoires in COVID-19. The table came from immunoSEQ multiplex PCR; TCRdb's copy has only in-frame clones and leaves some out. In the table there are 410,000 or so clones, 86% of which are singletons. The sequencing sample was made of peripheral blood. These receptor sequences come from a young woman with active or convalescent COVID-19. The conserved cysteine and the conserved F or W are not part of the CDR3 here.

J: TRBJ2-7
length: 12
V: TRBV5-1
CDR3: ASSLVGQDSHSY

J: TRBJ2-7
length: 15
V: TRBV5-4
CDR3: ASSIPLPSGALYEQY

J: TRBJ2-7
length: 13
V: TRBV5-5
CDR3: ASSLAGGDRYEQY

J: TRBJ1-5
length: 9
V: TRBV11-3
CDR3: APGFYQPQH

J: TRBJ2-1
length: 13
V: TRBV19
CDR3: ASSKIAGGQDEQF

J: TRBJ2-3
length: 14
V: TRBV27
CDR3: ASSLRGAGVTDTQY

J: TRBJ2-7
length: 13
V: TRBV28
CDR3: ASSDRERGSYEQY

J: TRBJ2-7
length: 12
V: TRBV5-4
CDR3: ASSFFERDYEQY

J: TRBJ2-7
length: 13
V: TRBV5-4
CDR3: ASSPGTSGSQEQY

J: TRBJ1-3
length: 14
V: TRBV2
CDR3: ASGDRALGSGNTIY

J: TRBJ2-5
length: 13
V: TRBV7-2
CDR3: ASSLAWGGGETQY

J: TRBJ1-3
length: 12
V: TRBV7-6
CDR3: ASSSSFSGNTIY

J: TRBJ1-5
length: 14
V: TRBV3-1/TRBV3-2
CDR3: ASSHGQGMSNQPQH

J: TRBJ1-2
length: 14
V: TRBV6-4
CDR3: ASSGPRQGSIWGYT

J: TRBJ1-2
length: 12
V: TRBV5-6
CDR3: ASSLGGARYGYT

J: TRBJ2-7
length: 13
V: TRBV11-2
CDR3: ASSNSGTGRDEQY

J: TRBJ1-2
length: 14
V: TRBV3-1/TRBV3-2
CDR3: ASRRDRGRVTDGYT

J: TRBJ1-5
length: 12
V: TRBV19
CDR3: ASSIGQGPQPQH

J: TRBJ2-7
length: 13
V: TRBV27
CDR3: ASSTRLAGGYEQY

J: TRBJ2-1
length: 13
V: TRBV16
CDR3: ASSPPTGTNNEQF

J: TRBJ1-5
length: 12
V: TRBV28
CDR3: ASGAGGTNQPQH

J: TRBJ1-1
length: 13
V: TRBV7-2
CDR3: ASSILVGGDTEAF

J: TRBJ2-5
length: 14
V: TRBV3-1/TRBV3-2
CDR3: ASSQGGARGRETQY

J: TRBJ2-7
length: 13
V: TRBV5-6
CDR3: ASSYTNRGSYEQY

J: TRBJ2-3
length: 11
V: TRBV19
CDR3: ASSLAGADTQY

J: TRBJ1-1
length: 11
V: TRBV7-2
CDR3: ASSLQGVGEAF

J: TRBJ2-2
length: 12
V: TRBV5-1
CDR3: ASGRDSQTGELF

J: TRBJ1-3
length: 11
V: TRBV6-5
CDR3: ASRAGSGNTIY

J: TRBJ2-3
length: 14
V: TRBV11-2
CDR3: ASSLTSGSLTDTQY

J: TRBJ2-7
length: 10
V: TRBV5-1
CDR3: ASSPSSYEQY

J: TRBJ1-4
length: 13
V: TRBV5-1
CDR3: ASSQQGKANEKLF

J: TRBJ1-5
length: 12
V: TRBV19
CDR3: ASNTRGSNQPQH

J: TRBJ1-3
length: 16
V: TRBV9
CDR3: ASSVAPRGRGSGNTIY

J: TRBJ2-7
length: 13
V: TRBV5-1
CDR3: ASSLKSGGSIEQY

J: TRBJ1-5
length: 13
V: TRBV6-6
CDR3: ASSSQGQGIQPQH

J: TRBJ2-5
length: 13
V: TRBV19
CDR3: ASTASGTGLETQY

J: TRBJ1-1
length: 11
V: TRBV5-1
CDR3: ASSSTMNTEAF

J: TRBJ1-2
length: 13
V: TRBV19
CDR3: ASSSHRWTNYGYT

J: TRBJ1-1
length: 14
V: TRBV7-6
CDR3: ASTIGGDRADTEAF

J: TRBJ1-2
length: 12
V: TRBV29-1
CDR3: SVALQGRDYGYT

J: TRBJ2-5
length: 16
V: TRBV2
CDR3: ASSQFQEGATRQETQY

J: TRBJ2-7
length: 10
V: TRBV6-5
CDR3: ASRAEAYEQY